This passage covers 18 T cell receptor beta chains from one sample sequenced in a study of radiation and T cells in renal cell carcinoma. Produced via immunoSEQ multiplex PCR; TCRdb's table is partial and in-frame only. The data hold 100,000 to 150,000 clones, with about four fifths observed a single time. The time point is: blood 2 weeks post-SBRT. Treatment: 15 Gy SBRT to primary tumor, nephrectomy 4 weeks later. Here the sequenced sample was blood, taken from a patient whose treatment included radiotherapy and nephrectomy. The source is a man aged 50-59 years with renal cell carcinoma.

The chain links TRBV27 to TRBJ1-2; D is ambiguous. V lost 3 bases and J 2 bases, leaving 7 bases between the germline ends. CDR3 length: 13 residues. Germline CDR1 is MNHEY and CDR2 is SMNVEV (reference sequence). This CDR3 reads CASSFRRNYGYTF. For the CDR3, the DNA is TGTGCCAGCAGTTTCCGACGGAACTATGGCTACACCTTC.

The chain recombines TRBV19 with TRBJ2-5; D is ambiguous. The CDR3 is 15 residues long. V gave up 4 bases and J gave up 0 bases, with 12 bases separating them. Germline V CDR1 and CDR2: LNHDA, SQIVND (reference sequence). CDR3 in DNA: TGTGCCAGTAGTAAGGGTCAGAGTTACCAAGAGACCCAGTACTTC. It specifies CASSKGQSYQETQYF.

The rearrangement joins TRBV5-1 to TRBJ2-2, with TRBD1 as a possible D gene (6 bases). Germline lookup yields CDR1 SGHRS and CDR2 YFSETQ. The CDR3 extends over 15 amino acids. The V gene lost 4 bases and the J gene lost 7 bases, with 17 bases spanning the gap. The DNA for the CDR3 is TGCGCCAGCAGCCCGGGACAAGCACAGGACGGGGAGCTGTTTTTT. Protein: CASSPGQAQDGELFF.

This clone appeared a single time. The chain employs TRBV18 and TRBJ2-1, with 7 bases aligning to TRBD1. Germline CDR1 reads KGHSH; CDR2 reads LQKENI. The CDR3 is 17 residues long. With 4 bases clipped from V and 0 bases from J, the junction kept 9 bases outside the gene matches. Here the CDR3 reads CASSLYRGLSSYNEQFF. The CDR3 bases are TGTGCCAGCTCACTATACAGGGGCCTTAGCTCCTACAATGAGCAGTTCTTC.

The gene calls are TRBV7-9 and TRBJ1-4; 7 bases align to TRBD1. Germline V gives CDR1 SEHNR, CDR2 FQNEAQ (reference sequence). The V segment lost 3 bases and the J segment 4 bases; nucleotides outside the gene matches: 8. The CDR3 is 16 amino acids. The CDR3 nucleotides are TGTGCCAGCAGCTTCGCCGGGACAGCAAGTAATGAAAAACTGTTTTTT. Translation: CASSFAGTASNEKLFF. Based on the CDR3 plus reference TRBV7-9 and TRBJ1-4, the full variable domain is DTGVSQNPRHKITKRGQNVTFRCDPISEHNRLYWYRQTLGQGPEFLTYFQNEAQLEKSRLLSDRFSAERPKGSFSTLEIQRTEQGDSAMYLCASSFAGTASNEKLFFGSGTQLSVL.

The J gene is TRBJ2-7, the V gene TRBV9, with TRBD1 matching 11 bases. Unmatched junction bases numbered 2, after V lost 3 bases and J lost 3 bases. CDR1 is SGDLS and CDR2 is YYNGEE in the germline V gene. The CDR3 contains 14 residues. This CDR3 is CASSEGQGGYEQYF. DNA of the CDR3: TGTGCCAGCAGCGAGGGACAGGGGGGCTACGAGCAGTACTTC.

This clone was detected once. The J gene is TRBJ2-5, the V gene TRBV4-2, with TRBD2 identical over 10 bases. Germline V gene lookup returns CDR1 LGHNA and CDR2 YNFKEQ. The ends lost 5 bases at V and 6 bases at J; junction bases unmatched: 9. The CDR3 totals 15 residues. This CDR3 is CASSSGLAGEKTQYF. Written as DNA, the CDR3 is TGTGCCAGCAGCTCAGGCCTAGCGGGGGAGAAGACCCAGTACTTC.

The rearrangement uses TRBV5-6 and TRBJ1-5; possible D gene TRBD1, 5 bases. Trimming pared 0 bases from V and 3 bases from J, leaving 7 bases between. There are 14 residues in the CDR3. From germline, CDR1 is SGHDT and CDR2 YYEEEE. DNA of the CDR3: TGTGCCAGCAGCTTGGGTGGGACCAATCAGCCCCAGCATTTT. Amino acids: CASSLGGTNQPQHF. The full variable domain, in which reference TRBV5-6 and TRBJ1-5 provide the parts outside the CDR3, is DAGVTQSPTHLIKTRGQQVTLRCSPKSGHDTVSWYQQALGQGPQFIFQYYEEEERQRGNFPDRFSGHQFPNYSSELNVNALLLGDSALYLCASSLGGTNQPQHFGDGTRLSIL.

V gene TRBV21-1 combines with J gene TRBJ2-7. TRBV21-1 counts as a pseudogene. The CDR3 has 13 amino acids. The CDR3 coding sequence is TGTGCCAGCAGCAAAGAGGCCACCTACGAGCAGTACTTC. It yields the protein CASSKEATYEQYF.

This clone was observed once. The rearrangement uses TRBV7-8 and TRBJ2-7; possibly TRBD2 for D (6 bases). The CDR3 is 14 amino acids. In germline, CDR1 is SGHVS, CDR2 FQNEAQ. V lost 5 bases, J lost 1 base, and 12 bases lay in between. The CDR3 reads CASSTIAASYEQYF. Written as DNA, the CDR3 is TGTGCCAGCAGCACCATAGCGGCATCCTACGAGCAGTACTTC.

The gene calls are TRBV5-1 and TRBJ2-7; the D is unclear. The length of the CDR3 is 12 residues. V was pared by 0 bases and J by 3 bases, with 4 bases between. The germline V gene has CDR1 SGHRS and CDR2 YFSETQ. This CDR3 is CASSLDNYEQYF. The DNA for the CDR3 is TGCGCCAGCAGCTTGGACAACTACGAGCAGTACTTC.

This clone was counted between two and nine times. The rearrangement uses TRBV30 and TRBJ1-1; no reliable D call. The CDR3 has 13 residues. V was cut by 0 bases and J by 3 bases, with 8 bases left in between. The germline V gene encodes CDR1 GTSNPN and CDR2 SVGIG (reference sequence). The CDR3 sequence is CAWSVNGDTEAFF. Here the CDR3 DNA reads TGTGCCTGGAGTGTAAACGGGGACACTGAAGCTTTCTTT.

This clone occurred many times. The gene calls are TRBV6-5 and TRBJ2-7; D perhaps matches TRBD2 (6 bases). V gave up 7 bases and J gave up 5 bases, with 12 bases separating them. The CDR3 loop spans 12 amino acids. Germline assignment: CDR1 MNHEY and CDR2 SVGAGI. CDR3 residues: CASTTGGDEQYF. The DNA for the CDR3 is TGTGCCAGCACAACGGGCGGGGACGAGCAGTACTTC.

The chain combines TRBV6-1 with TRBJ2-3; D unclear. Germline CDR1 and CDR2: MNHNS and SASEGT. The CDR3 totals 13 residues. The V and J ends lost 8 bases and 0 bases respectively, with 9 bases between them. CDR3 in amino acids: CASFPTSTDTQYF. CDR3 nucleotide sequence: TGTGCCAGCTTCCCGACTAGCACAGATACGCAGTATTTT.

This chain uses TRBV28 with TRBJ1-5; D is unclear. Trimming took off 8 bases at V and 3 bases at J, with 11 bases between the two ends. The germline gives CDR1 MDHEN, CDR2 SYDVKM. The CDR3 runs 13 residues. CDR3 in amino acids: CASGTSANQPQHF. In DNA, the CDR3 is TGTGCCAGCGGAACGAGTGCCAATCAGCCCCAGCATTTT.

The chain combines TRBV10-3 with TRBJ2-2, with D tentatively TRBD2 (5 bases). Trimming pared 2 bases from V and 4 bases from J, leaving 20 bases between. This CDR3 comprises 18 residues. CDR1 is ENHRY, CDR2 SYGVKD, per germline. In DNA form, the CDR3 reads TGTGCCATCAGTGAGGGTGGGATAGTGTTCGGAGGCACCGGGGAGCTGTTTTTT. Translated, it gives CAISEGGIVFGGTGELFF.

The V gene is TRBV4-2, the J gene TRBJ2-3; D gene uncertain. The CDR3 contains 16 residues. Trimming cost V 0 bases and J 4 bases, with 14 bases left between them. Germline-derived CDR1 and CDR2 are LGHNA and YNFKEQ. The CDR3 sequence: CASSQDFGVGADTQYF. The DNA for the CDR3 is TGTGCCAGCAGCCAAGATTTTGGGGTAGGCGCAGATACGCAGTATTTT.

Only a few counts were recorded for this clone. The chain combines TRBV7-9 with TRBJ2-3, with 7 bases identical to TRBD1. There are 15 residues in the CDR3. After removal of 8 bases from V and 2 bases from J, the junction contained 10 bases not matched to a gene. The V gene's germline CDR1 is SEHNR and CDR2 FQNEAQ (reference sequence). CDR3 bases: TGTGCCAGCTCAGGCCGGGGACAGTACACAGATACGCAGTATTTT. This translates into CASSGRGQYTDTQYF.